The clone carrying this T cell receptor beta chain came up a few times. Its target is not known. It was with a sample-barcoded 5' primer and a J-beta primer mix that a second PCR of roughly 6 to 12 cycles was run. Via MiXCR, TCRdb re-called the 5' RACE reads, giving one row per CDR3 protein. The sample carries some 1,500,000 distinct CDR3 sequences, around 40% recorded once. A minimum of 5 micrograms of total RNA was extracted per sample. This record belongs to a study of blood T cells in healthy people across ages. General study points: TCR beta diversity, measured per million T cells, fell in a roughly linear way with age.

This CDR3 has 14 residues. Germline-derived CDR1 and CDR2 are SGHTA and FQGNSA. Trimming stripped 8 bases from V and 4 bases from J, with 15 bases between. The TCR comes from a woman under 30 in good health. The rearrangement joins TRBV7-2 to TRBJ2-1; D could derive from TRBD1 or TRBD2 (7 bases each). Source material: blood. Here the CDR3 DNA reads TGTGCCAGCCGAAGGGAGGGGGCATACAATGAGCAGTTCTTC. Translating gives CASRREGAYNEQFF.